This TCR beta chain was documented in a study of tumor and adjacent non-tumor tissue in lung cancer. Study details: On average, productive TCRbeta reads reached about 4.17 million per sample. Study-wide findings and caveats: Top 100 clones took a larger repertoire share in normal lung. Compared with tumor, normal lung showed significantly lower TCR diversity.

Trimming took 7 bases from V and 7 from J; bases not matched to a gene: 10. This CDR3 spans 15 amino acids. Germline V gene sequence: CDR1 SGHVS, CDR2 FQNEAQ. At least ten counts were recorded for this clonotype. No antigen is known for it. The template was RNA from unsorted bulk tissue. Newly diagnosed lung cancer patients had thoracic surgery in China, August–late 2014, without prior chemotherapy. Three rounds of nested PCR, following a modified ARM-PCR protocol, produced the TCRbeta library. TCRdb ran MiXCR on the multiplex PCR reads and lists one entry per CDR3 protein. The table records about 68,000 distinct CDR3 sequences, just under 60% of them present only once.

The chain employs TRBV7-8 and TRBJ2-1, with TRBD2 matching 10 bases. The clonotype was recovered from a man aged 50 to 59 with non-small cell lung cancer. The sample consisted of lung tumor tissue. The CDR3 DNA is TGTGCCAGCAACCCTACTAGCGGGACAACAAATGAGCAGTTCTTC. It translates to CASNPTSGTTNEQFF. Looking up the rest from reference TRBV7-8 and TRBJ2-1 gives the full variable domain: GAGVSQSPRYKVAKRGQDVALRCDPISGHVSLFWYQQALGQGPEFLTYFQNEAQLDKSGLPSDRFFAERPEGSVSTLKIQRTQQEDSAVYLCASNPTSGTTNEQFFGPGTRLTVL.